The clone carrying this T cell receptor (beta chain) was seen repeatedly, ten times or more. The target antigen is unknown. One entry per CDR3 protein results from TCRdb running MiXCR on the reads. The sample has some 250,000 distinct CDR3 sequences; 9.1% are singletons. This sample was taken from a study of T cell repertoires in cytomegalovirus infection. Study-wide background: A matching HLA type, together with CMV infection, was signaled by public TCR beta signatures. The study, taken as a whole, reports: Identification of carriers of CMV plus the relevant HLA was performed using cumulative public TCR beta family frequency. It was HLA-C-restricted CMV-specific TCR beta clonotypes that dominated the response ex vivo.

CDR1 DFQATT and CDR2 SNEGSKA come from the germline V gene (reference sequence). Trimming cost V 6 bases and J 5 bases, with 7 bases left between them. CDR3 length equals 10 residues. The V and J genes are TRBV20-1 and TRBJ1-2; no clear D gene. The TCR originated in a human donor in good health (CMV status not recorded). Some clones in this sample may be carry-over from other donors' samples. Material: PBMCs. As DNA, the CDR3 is TGCAGTGCCTTTCGGTATGGCTACACCTTC. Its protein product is CSAFRYGYTF.